The clone carrying this TCR beta chain appeared many times. V lost 5 bases, J lost 5 bases, and 18 bases lay in between. The germline V gene has CDR1 SEHNR and CDR2 FQNEAQ (reference sequence). The CDR3 is 15 residues long. The sample originates from a study of early T cells in non-severe SARS-CoV-2 infection. About the study: Chains stayed unpaired after sequencing of bulk RNA from unsorted whole blood.

Unique molecular identifiers tagged individual cDNA molecules. Using its own MiXCR run on the 5' RACE reads, TCRdb lists one record per CDR3 protein. The sample has roughly 58,000 distinct CDR3 sequences, 12% seen once; the top ten hold about 1.4%. This chain joins TRBV7-9 and TRBJ1-1; D possibly corresponds to TRBD1 (6 bases). Sequenced: whole blood. This clonotype was sampled from an adult who was a healthcare worker with PCR-confirmed SARS-CoV-2 infection or an uninfected control (not recorded which). The CDR3 reads CASSTPTGLGTEAFF. The CDR3 bases are TGTGCCAGCAGCACTCCCACAGGGTTGGGAACTGAAGCTTTCTTT.